This TCR beta chain was profiled in a study of CD8 T cells in ankylosing spondylitis. This clonotype turned up a few times. No antigen is known for it. CDR3 size: 13 residues. The ends were cut back, 4 bases at V and 1 base at J, with 7 bases in the middle. CDR1 is MNHEY and CDR2 is SVGAGI in the germline V gene. TCRdb reprocessed the 5' RACE reads with MiXCR, giving one entry per CDR3 protein. The sample contains a few hundred thousand distinct CDR3 sequences, about 18% of which appear only once. Points from the study as a whole: Characteristic of ankylosing spondylitis blood, it appeared, was a TCR beta motif comprising about 8 highly homologous variants. The disease-linked clones had a CD8+ phenotype and low blood frequencies.

Sample: blood, either unsorted or a sorted T cell fraction (not recorded which). This chain links TRBV6-5 with TRBJ1-1, with D hard to call. The origin of this receptor is a male donor with ankylosing spondylitis or in good health (not recorded which). The CDR3 region is CASSWAENTEAFF. The CDR3 DNA reads TGTGCCAGCAGTTGGGCGGAGAACACTGAAGCTTTCTTT.